This T cell receptor (beta chain) originates from a study of T cell changes during pregnancy in multiple sclerosis (dated by TCRdb to between 2017 and 2020). Context from the whole study: Changes in the T cell repertoire over the course of pregnancy were examined in this study in women with multiple sclerosis.

The germline V gene supplies CDR1 KGHSH and CDR2 LQKENI. For this chain, trimming is 5 bases at the V end and 5 bases at the J end, and the number of junction bases without a gene match is 8. From the cysteine up to the phenylalanine, the CDR3 has a length of 15 residues. Of the read, only the CDR3 DNA is kept; its 45 bases are in frame from base 1. Worth noting for this clone: Its antigen specificity is not known. No much larger clonotype is one base removed from it; base qualities were not supplied.

Library prep was done by the immunoSEQ multiplex PCR assay. TCRdb mirrors the immuneACCESS table, restricted to in-frame sequences. Some clones are absent from its copies; in checked studies, under half trace to an unresolved V gene, and the reason for the others is unknown. Here the sample has 15,000 to 20,000 clones; approximately 88% occur a single time. Nearly 5.5% of the sample comes from the top ten. The TCR sequence derives from a female donor in good health, enrolled as a control in a pregnancy study. The material sequenced was CD8+ T cells from peripheral blood mononuclear cells, taken after pregnancy. The sequence is built from TRBV18 and TRBJ2-1, with 8 bases matching TRBD2. The sequenced DNA is TGTGCCAGCTCATATGGACTAGCCCCGGACAATGAGCAGTTCTTC. Translated, it reads CASSYGLAPDNEQFF.